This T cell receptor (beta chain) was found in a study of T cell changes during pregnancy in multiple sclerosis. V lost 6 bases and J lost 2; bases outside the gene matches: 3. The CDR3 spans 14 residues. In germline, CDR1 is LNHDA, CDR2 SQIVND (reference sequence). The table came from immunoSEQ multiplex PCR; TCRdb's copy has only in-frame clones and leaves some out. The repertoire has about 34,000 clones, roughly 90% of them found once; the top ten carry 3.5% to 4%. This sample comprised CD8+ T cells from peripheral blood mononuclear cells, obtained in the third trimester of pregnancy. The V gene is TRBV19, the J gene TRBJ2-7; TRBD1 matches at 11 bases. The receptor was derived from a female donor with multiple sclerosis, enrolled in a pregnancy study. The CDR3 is CASSGTGGTYEQYF. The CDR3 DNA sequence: TGTGCCAGTAGCGGGACAGGGGGGACCTACGAGCAGTACTTC. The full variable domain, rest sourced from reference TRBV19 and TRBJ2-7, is DGGITQSPKYLFRKEGQNVTLSCEQNLNHDAMYWYRQDPGQGLRLIYYSQIVNDFQKGDIAEGYSVSREKKESFPLTVTSAQKNPTAFYLCASSGTGGTYEQYFGPGTRLTVT.